The clone carrying this TCR beta chain was picked up a small number of times. This record belongs to a study of patients and donors after allogeneic stem cell transplantation. TCRdb re-analysed the RT-PCR reads in MiXCR, keeping a single row per CDR3 protein. The sample shows about a million distinct CDR3 sequences, more than 15% of them seen only once. The germline CDR1 and CDR2 sequences are MNHEY and SVGEGT. V was trimmed by 7 bases and J by 1 base, leaving 4 bases between them. The CDR3 runs 11 residues. The chain employs TRBV6-2 or TRBV6-3 and TRBJ1-1, with D unclear. The sequence came from a human donor who was either an allogeneic HSCT recipient or a stem cell or donor lymphocyte infusion donor (not recorded which). It is not recorded whose cells these are; they may come from a transplant donor. Sequenced input: blood, either unsorted or a sorted T cell fraction (not recorded which). DNA of the CDR3: TGTGCCAGCAAAGCGAACACTGAAGCTTTCTTT. Its protein product is CASKANTEAFF.